The 4 T cell receptor beta chains in this list originate from one sample, sequenced in a study of blood T cell repertoires in COVID-19. Generated by immunoSEQ multiplex PCR, the TCRdb table keeps only in-frame clones and is missing some. In the table there are roughly 20,000 clones, around three quarters of which are singletons. Sequences were obtained from peripheral blood. Receptor source: a man in his sixties with active COVID-19.

The J gene is TRBJ2-2, the V gene TRBV6-5; 9 bases agree with TRBD2. This CDR3 contains 16 residues. V lost 2 bases and J lost 5; bases outside the gene matches: 6. Per germline, CDR1 MNHEY and CDR2 SVGAGI. CDR3 protein: CASSYGAGGPTGELFF. CDR3 bases: TGTGCCAGCAGTTACGGGGCGGGAGGGCCAACCGGGGAGCTGTTTTTT.

The chain couples TRBV4-3 to TRBJ2-1; TRBD2 might be the D (6 bases). Looked up from germline, CDR1 is LGHNA and CDR2 is YSLEER. The length of the CDR3 is 14 residues. Trimming stripped 4 bases from V and 4 bases from J, with 11 bases between. The CDR3 sequence: CASSRAGSYNEQFF. CDR3 DNA: TGCGCCAGCAGCCGCGCGGGGTCTTACAATGAGCAGTTCTTC.

The chain combines TRBV4-3 with TRBJ2-7, with D perhaps matching TRBD1 (6 bases). The germline gives CDR1 LGHNA, CDR2 YSLEER. This CDR3 is 15 amino acids long. V dropped 1 base and J dropped 2 bases, with 12 bases sitting between them. CDR3 in DNA: TGCGCCAGCAGCCAAGGGGACAACACCCCCTACGAGCAGTACTTC. As protein: CASSQGDNTPYEQYF.

This clone is a singleton in its sample. The V call is TRBV27, the J call TRBJ2-3; tentatively, D is TRBD2 (6 bases). This CDR3 region has 15 residues. V was trimmed by 3 bases and J by 6 bases, leaving 16 bases between them. From germline, CDR1 is MNHEY and CDR2 SMNVEV (reference sequence). CDR3 coding DNA: TGTGCCAGCAGTTTCTCCGGGACTCATACTGATACGCAGTATTTT. This sequence encodes CASSFSGTHTDTQYF.